The clone carrying this T cell receptor (beta chain) appeared many times. The antigen is not known. This record belongs to a study of blood T cells in healthy people across ages. The second PCR ran about 7 to 12 cycles with a sample-barcoded 5' primer and J-beta primers. TCRdb ran MiXCR on the 5' RACE reads and lists one entry per CDR3 protein. This table holds some 290,000 distinct CDR3 sequences, 25% to 30% found once. General observations from the study: Naive T cell percentage showed a strong correlation with the diversity of TCR beta.

Trimming shortened V by 0 bases and J by 4 bases, and 9 bases separated the two germline ends. Germline-derived CDR1 and CDR2 are LGHDT and YNNKEL (reference sequence). The CDR3 spans 14 residues. The rearrangement uses TRBV3-1 and TRBJ2-5; D may match TRBD1 or TRBD2 (5 bases each). The source material was blood. This receptor was taken from a woman in her seventies in good health. The CDR3 here is CASSQDIGTETQYF. The DNA of the CDR3 is TGTGCCAGCAGCCAAGATATAGGGACAGAGACCCAGTACTTC.